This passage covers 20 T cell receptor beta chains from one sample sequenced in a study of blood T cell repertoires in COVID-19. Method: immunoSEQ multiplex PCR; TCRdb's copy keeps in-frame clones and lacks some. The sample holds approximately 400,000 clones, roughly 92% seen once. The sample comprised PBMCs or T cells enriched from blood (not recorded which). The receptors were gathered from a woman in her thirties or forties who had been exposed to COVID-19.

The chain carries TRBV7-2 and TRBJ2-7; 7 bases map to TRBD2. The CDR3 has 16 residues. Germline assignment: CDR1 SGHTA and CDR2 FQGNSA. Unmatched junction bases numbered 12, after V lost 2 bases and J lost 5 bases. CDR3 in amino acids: CASSLFGGTKANEQYF. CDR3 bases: TGTGCCAGCAGCTTATTCGGGGGGACTAAGGCCAACGAGCAGTACTTC.

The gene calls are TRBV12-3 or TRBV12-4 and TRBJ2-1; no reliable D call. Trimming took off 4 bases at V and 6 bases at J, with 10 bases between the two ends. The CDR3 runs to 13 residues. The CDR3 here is CASSSSLGNEQFF. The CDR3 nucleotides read TGTGCCAGCAGTTCCTCCCTCGGCAATGAGCAGTTCTTC.

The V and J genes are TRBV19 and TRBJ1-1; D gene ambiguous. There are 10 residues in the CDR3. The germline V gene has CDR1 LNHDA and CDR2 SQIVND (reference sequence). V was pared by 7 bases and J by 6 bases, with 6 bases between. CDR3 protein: CASTRPEAFF. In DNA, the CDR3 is TGTGCCAGTACCCGTCCTGAAGCTTTCTTT. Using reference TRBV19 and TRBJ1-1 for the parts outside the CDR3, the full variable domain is DGGITQSPKYLFRKEGQNVTLSCEQNLNHDAMYWYRQDPGQGLRLIYYSQIVNDFQKGDIAEGYSVSREKKESFPLTVTSAQKNPTAFYLCASTRPEAFFGQGTRLTVV.

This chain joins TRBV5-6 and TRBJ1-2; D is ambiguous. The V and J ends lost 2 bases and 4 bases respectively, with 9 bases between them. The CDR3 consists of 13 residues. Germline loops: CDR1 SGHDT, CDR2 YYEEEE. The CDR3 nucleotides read TGTGCCAGCAGCTTTGGCGGTTCCTATGGCTACACCTTC. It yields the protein CASSFGGSYGYTF.

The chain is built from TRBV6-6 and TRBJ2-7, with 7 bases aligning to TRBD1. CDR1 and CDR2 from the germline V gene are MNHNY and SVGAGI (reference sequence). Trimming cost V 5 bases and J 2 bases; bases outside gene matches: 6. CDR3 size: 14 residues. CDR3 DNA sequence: TGTGCCAGCAGTCTTCGGACAGGCCCCTACGAGCAGTACTTC. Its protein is CASSLRTGPYEQYF.

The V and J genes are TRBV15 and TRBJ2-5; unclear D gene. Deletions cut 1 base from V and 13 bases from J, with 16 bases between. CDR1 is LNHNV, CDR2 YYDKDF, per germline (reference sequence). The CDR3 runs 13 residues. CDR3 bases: TGTGCCACCAGCAGAGCCAGCGTACCCGCCAGGTACTTC. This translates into CATSRASVPARYF.

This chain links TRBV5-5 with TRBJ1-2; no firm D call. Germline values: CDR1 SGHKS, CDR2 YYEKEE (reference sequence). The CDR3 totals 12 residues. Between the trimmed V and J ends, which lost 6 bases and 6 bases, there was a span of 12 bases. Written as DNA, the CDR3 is TGTGCCAGCAACAAAAACCAGGATGGCTACACCTTC. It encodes CASNKNQDGYTF. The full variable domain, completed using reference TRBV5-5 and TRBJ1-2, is DAGVTQSPTHLIKTRGQQVTLRCSPISGHKSVSWYQQVLGQGPQFIFQYYEKEERGRGNFPDRFSARQFPNYSSELNVNALLLGDSALYLCASNKNQDGYTFGSGTRLTVV.

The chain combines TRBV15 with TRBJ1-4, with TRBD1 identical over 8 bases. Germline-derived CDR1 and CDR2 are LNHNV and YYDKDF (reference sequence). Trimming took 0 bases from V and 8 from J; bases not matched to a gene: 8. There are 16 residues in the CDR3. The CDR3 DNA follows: TGTGCCACCAGCAGAGAAGCGACAGGGGTTGGGGAAAAACTGTTTTTT. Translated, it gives CATSREATGVGEKLFF.

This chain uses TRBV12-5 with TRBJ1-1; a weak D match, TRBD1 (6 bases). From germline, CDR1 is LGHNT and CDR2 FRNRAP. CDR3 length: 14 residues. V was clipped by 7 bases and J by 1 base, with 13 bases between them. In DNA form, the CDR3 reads TGTGCTAGTGCCACAACAGGGACGAACACTGAAGCTTTCTTT. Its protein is CASATTGTNTEAFF.

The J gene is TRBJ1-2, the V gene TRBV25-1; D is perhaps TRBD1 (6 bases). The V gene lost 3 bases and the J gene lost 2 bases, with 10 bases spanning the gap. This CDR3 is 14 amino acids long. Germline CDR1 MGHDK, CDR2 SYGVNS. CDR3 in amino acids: CASSDSGQNYGYTF. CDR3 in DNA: TGTGCCAGCAGTGACTCCGGACAGAACTATGGCTACACCTTC.

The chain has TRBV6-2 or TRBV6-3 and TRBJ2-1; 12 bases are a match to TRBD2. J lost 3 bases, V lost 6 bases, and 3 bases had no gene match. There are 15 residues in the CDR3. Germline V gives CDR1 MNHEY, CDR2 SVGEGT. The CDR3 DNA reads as TGTGCCAGCAGCCGACTAGCGGGAGACTACAATGAGCAGTTCTTC. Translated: CASSRLAGDYNEQFF.

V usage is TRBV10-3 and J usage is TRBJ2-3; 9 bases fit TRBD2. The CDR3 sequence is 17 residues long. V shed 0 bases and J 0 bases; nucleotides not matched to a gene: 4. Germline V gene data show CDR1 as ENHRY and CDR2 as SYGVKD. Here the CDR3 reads CAISESSAGGSTDTQYF. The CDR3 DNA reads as TGTGCCATCAGTGAGTCCTCAGCGGGGGGTAGCACAGATACGCAGTATTTT.

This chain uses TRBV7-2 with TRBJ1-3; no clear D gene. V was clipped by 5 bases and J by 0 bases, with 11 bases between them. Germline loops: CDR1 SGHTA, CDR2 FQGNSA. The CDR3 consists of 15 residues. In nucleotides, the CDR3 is TGTGCCAGCAGCCCGAGAACGCACTCTGGAAACACCATATATTTT. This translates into CASSPRTHSGNTIYF.

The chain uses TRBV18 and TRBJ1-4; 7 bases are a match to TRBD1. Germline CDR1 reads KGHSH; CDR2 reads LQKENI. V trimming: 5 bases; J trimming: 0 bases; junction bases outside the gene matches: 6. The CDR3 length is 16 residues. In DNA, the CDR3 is TGTGCCAGCTCAACAGGGACAGCTGCAACTAATGAAAAACTGTTTTTT. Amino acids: CASSTGTAATNEKLFF.

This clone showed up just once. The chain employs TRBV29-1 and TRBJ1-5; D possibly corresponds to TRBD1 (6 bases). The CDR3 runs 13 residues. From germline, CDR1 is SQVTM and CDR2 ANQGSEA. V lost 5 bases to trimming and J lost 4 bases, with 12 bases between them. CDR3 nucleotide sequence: TGCAGCGTTACAACAGGGACGAATCAGCCCCAGCATTTT. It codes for CSVTTGTNQPQHF.

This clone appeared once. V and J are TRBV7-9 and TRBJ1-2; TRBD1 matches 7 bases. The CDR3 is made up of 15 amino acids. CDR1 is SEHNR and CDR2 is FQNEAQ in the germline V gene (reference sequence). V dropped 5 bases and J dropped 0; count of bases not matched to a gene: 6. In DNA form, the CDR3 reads TGTGCCAGCAGCCCGCGACAGGGTTCTAACTATGGCTACACCTTC. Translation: CASSPRQGSNYGYTF.

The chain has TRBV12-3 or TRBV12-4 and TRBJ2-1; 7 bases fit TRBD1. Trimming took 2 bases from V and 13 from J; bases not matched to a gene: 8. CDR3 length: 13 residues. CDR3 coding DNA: TGTGCCAGCAGTTTAAGGCAACGGACAGGCCAGTTCTTC. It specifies CASSLRQRTGQFF.

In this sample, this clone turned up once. CDR3 sequence (DNA): TGCGCCAGCTCCCCGGGACTAGCGGGAGTCCATGAGCAGTTCTTC. Protein sequence: CASSPGLAGVHEQFF. This chain connects TRBV5-1 to TRBJ2-1; 14 bases map to TRBD2. Germline loops: CDR1 SGHRS, CDR2 YFSETQ. The CDR3 loop spans 15 amino acids. V lost 7 bases, J lost 8 bases, and 8 bases stayed unmatched.

CDR3 region: CASSVAVTSGPITDTQYF. CDR3 sequence (DNA): TGTGCCAGCAGCGTAGCTGTGACTAGCGGGCCAATAACAGATACGCAGTATTTT. The chain couples TRBV9 to TRBJ2-3; 10 bases are a match to TRBD2. J gave up 3 bases and V 0 bases, and 10 bases lay outside the gene matches. Per germline, CDR1 SGDLS and CDR2 YYNGEE. There are 18 residues in the CDR3.

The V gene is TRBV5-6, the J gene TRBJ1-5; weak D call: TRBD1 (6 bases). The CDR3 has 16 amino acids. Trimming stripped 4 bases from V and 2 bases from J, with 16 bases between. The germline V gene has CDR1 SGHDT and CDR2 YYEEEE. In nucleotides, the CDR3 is TGTGCCAGCAGCCGGACCACAGGGTCGGGCAATCAGCCCCAGCATTTT. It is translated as CASSRTTGSGNQPQHF.